This TCR beta chain was found in a study of PD-1 blockade in mismatch repair-deficient tumors. Across the whole study: Enrolled about 2013-2017, patients had progressing, pretreated mismatch repair-deficient cancers of around twelve types.

Note on this clone: The target antigen is unknown.

Libraries were prepared by immunoSEQ multiplex PCR; TCRdb keeps only in-frame clonotypes and omits some of them. The table has some 120,000 clones, roughly 86% seen once. Overall study results and limits: Rapid post-treatment expansion, then contraction, generally preceding radiologic response, marked tumor-resident clones.

The source was peripheral blood, collected 44 weeks after starting pembrolizumab. The source of this sequence is an adult with mismatch repair-deficient cancer.

In nucleotides, the CDR3 is TGTGCCAGCAGTTTCTCAGGGGACGGGAAAGCTTTCTTT. This gives the protein CASSFSGDGKAFF. This rearrangement joins TRBV28 to TRBJ1-1; perhaps TRBD1 as D (6 bases). V was clipped by 3 bases and J by 9 bases, with 14 bases between them. Germline V gives CDR1 MDHEN, CDR2 SYDVKM. The CDR3 sequence is 13 residues long.